The rows below give T cell receptor beta chains drawn from one sample of a study of metastatic and nonmetastatic thyroid tumors. TCRdb reprocessed the PCR reads via MiXCR. This sample has 89,000 or so clones, with less than 10% found just once. The sample consisted of blood. The origin of the receptors is a female donor with papillary thyroid cancer or a benign thyroid nodule (not recorded which). Some clones in this sample may be carry-over from other donors' samples. Both conserved end residues are part of each CDR3.

V gene	CDR3 protein
TRBV19	CASSMGPTGGTYGYTF
TRBV2	CASLQGVISYEQYF
TRBV12-3/TRBV12-4	CASGGTPREKLFF
TRBV7-2	CASSLAFSGTGELFF
TRBV6-1	CASSEFSILANTQYF
TRBV5-1	CASSLRTSGGHLYEQYF
TRBV30	CAWSVGLAGVETQYF
TRBV12-3/TRBV12-4	CASSTTSAGGQFF
TRBV27	CASSPGQGADTEAFF
TRBV6-1	CASSDPPQHYEQYF
TRBV27	CASSLFGSWNQPQHF
TRBV30	CAWSPRDRGPEKLFF
TRBV28	CASSRLRGAGTGELFF
TRBV19	CASSIRGSGGYSNQPQHF
TRBV6-5	CASSYSEQFNEQFF
TRBV20-1	CSATTSGGEVGELFF
TRBV7-2	CASSSSWGTHYEQYF
TRBV20-1	CSAPGVWGEQFF
TRBV2	CASIPPGSRNGYTF
TRBV6-1	CASRMTNTGELFF
TRBV13	CASSLDRVGYTF
TRBV5-4	CASSLQGPGGTEAFF
TRBV6-2/TRBV6-3	CASSYSRGSGQSYEQYF
TRBV5-6	CASSLWGSSEAFF
TRBV7-3	CASSLRAENAQAFF
TRBV24-1	CATSDFSSGGAQTQYF
TRBV3-1	CASSRKGTSYEQYF
TRBV29-1	CSVAAGGGYTF
TRBV30	CAYQTGREAFF
TRBV11-3	CASSSGTGNEQYF
TRBV6-1	CASRLGQGRSPLHF
TRBV12-3/TRBV12-4	CASSTMRGTEAFF
TRBV15	CATSSGGRDYNEQFF
TRBV5-6	CASTLNGGNQPQHF
TRBV29-1	CSVEDPGRVGETQYF
TRBV5-1	CANSFGTDTQYF
TRBV6-1	CASSEGLNTGELFF
TRBV28	CASGGPSYNEQFF